Presented here are 15 T cell receptor beta chains from one specimen sequenced in a study of glioma-infiltrating T cells. Using RNA template, CDR3s of TCR alpha and beta were amplified with iRepertoire arm-PCR. TCRdb re-called the multiplex PCR reads with MiXCR, one entry per CDR3 protein. Of 300,000 to 450,000 distinct CDR3 sequences listed, about two fifths are singletons. Sequencing was performed on glioma tissue, nonneoplastic brain tissue, or PBMCs (not recorded which). The receptors were sampled from a human donor with low-grade glioma or glioblastoma, undergoing nonglioma brain surgery, or in good health (not recorded which).

V gene TRBV20-1 combines with J gene TRBJ2-7; 9 bases fit TRBD2. There are 14 residues in the CDR3. Looked up from germline, CDR1 is DFQATT and CDR2 is SNEGSKA (reference sequence). V shed 6 bases and J 4 bases; nucleotides not matched to a gene: 10. CDR3 DNA: TGCAGTGCCCTCTTCGCGGGAGGGCGGTACGAGCAGTACTTC. Encoded protein: CSALFAGGRYEQYF.

The chain is built from TRBV5-1 and TRBJ1-1, with D maybe TRBD1 (6 bases). The V and J ends lost 5 bases and 2 bases respectively, with 16 bases between them. This CDR3 is built from 15 residues. The V gene's germline CDR1 is SGHRS and CDR2 YFSETQ. CDR3 region: CASRPATGINTEAFF. CDR3 nucleotides: TGCGCCAGCAGACCTGCTACAGGGATTAACACTGAAGCTTTCTTT.

As to this clonotype: This CDR3 fails to terminate in the conserved phenylalanine or tryptophan, so it likely reflects a read error. CDR3 amino acids: CASSLFSGYQDTQYL. The CDR3 DNA is TGTGCCAGCAGCTTGTTTAGCGGGTACCAAGATACCCAGTACCTC. The rearrangement uses TRBV4-2 and TRBJ2-5, with TRBD2 matching over 7 bases. The germline V gene has CDR1 LGHNA and CDR2 YNFKEQ. The CDR3 runs to 15 residues.

There are many counts of this clonotype. This chain connects TRBV6-2 or TRBV6-3 to TRBJ2-1; D gene uncertain. V lost 5 bases and J lost 5, with 13 bases in between. The CDR3 totals 14 residues. Germline V gene lookup returns CDR1 MNHEY and CDR2 SVGEGT. In DNA form, the CDR3 reads TGTGCCAGCAGTCCCCTACGACCCCACAATGAGCAGTTCTTC. It is translated as CASSPLRPHNEQFF.

With regard to this clonotype: A much larger clonotype is one base distant, so this may be a read error. The chain joins TRBV6-5 to TRBJ2-5; D is perhaps TRBD1 or TRBD2 (5 bases each). There are 16 residues in the CDR3. CDR1 MNHEY and CDR2 SVGAGI come from the germline V gene. Trimming stripped 0 bases from V and 0 bases from J, with 11 bases between. The CDR3 sequence: CASSYSRDGYQETQYF. The CDR3 nucleotides are TGTGCCAGCAGTTACTCGAGGGACGGCTACCAAGAGACCCAGTACTTC.

This clonotype was seen once. This sequence joins TRBV7-8 and TRBJ1-3; 7 bases are shared with TRBD1. With 5 bases clipped from V and 1 base from J, the junction kept 5 bases outside the gene matches. Germline assignment: CDR1 SGHVS and CDR2 FQNEAQ. The CDR3 covers 15 residues. CDR3 region: CASSVGDRSGNTIYF. The CDR3 nucleotides are TGTGCCAGCAGCGTAGGGGACAGATCTGGAAACACCATATATTTT.

The chain has TRBV6-1 and TRBJ1-2; D call uncertain. The CDR3 has 12 residues. Trimming removed 5 bases from V and 8 bases from J, with 12 bases in between. CDR1 MNHNS and CDR2 SASEGT come from the germline V gene. The CDR3: CASSRTRTGYTF. DNA for the CDR3: TGTGCCAGCAGTAGGACTAGAACCGGCTACACCTTC.

The chain combines TRBV7-2 with TRBJ2-3, with 7 bases fitting TRBD1. Per the germline V gene, CDR1 is SGHTA and CDR2 is FQGNSA. V shed 5 bases, J shed 2 bases, and the junction held 4 bases outside the gene matches. This CDR3 is built from 14 residues. CDR3 bases: TGTGCCAGCAGCCGACAGGGTTACACAGATACGCAGTATTTT. It yields the protein CASSRQGYTDTQYF.

With respect to this clonotype: A much larger clone sits a single nucleotide away, making a read error possible. The chain combines TRBV28 with TRBJ1-1, with D maybe TRBD1 (6 bases). Per the germline V gene, CDR1 is MDHEN and CDR2 is SYDVKM. CDR3 length equals 12 residues. Trimming shortened V by 5 bases and J by 9 bases, and 13 bases separated the two germline ends. CDR3 sequence (DNA): TGTGCCAGCAGTCTACAGGGTACTAAAGCTTTCTTT. It specifies CASSLQGTKAFF.

This rearrangement joins TRBV28 to TRBJ2-7; D could derive from TRBD1 or TRBD2 (5 bases each). V gave up 3 bases and J gave up 3 bases, with 24 bases separating them. Per the germline V gene, CDR1 is MDHEN and CDR2 is SYDVKM. This CDR3 comprises 18 residues. The chain's CDR3 is CASSLKAVGAPYFYEQYF. The CDR3 nucleotides read TGTGCCAGCAGTTTGAAGGCAGTCGGGGCTCCCTACTTCTACGAGCAGTACTTC.

This clonotype was detected only a few times. The rearrangement joins TRBV28 to TRBJ2-7, with TRBD1 matching 7 bases. The CDR3 loop spans 13 amino acids. V lost 6 bases to trimming and J lost 7 bases; unmatched junction nucleotides: 9. Germline CDR1 is MDHEN and CDR2 is SYDVKM. The CDR3 sequence: CASSPGGHGEQYF. CDR3 DNA sequence: TGTGCCAGCAGCCCAGGGGGTCATGGGGAGCAGTACTTC.

This clonotype was recorded a few times. The chain couples TRBV28 to TRBJ1-3, with D possibly matching TRBD1 (5 bases). The CDR3 contains 16 residues. Germline CDR1 reads MDHEN; CDR2 reads SYDVKM. Trimming took off 6 bases at V and 3 bases at J, with 18 bases between the two ends. In DNA form, the CDR3 reads TGTGCCAGCAGCATACTGGTAGGGGTGAATGGAAACACCATATATTTT. This codes for CASSILVGVNGNTIYF.

In its sample, this clonotype was seen many times. The CDR3 region is CASRDVGTLEKGQYF. As DNA, the CDR3 is TGTGCCAGCAGAGACGTGGGGACACTCGAAAAGGGGCAGTACTTC. The chain employs TRBV6-2 or TRBV6-3 and TRBJ2-7, with a weak D call TRBD1 (6 bases). The germline CDR1 and CDR2 sequences are MNHEY and SVGEGT. The CDR3 contains 15 residues. V lost 6 bases to trimming and J lost 9 bases, with 24 bases between them.

V and J are TRBV7-2 and TRBJ2-2, with TRBD1 matching 10 bases. Germline values: CDR1 SGHTA, CDR2 FQGNSA. The CDR3 loop spans 16 amino acids. Trimming cost V 5 bases and J 4 bases; bases outside gene matches: 7. The CDR3 here is CASSGGGQGPTGELFF. The CDR3 DNA reads as TGTGCCAGCAGCGGGGGGGGACAGGGGCCCACCGGGGAGCTGTTTTTT.

This clonotype came up many times. V and J are TRBV10-3 and TRBJ1-1; 7 nucleotides align to TRBD1. There are 14 residues in the CDR3. Germline CDR1 ENHRY, CDR2 SYGVKD. V lost 7 bases, J lost 3 bases, and 8 bases stayed unmatched. CDR3 amino acids: CAITPSDRDTEAFF. The CDR3 region has the DNA TGTGCCATCACTCCAAGCGACAGGGACACTGAAGCTTTCTTT.